This TCR beta chain was captured in a study of cytomegalovirus exposure and HLA in healthy donors (dated by TCRdb to the late 2010s). Turning to the overall study: An earlier analysis of roughly 500 of the donors reported over 250 Gb of sequence data and around 120 million unique TCR beta sequences obtained from about 179 million T cells. About 300 gigabases of sequencing data and approximately 85 million unique TCR sequences were included in an early release covering around 650 HLA-typed donors. Of the 300 to 500 genotyped donors, roughly 80% were placed in the genetic ancestry cluster associated with self-reported Caucasian donors. The aim of the study was to test whether cataloging public T cell receptors could identify signatures of past pathogen exposure. The study profiled the T cell repertoires of 500 to 800 subjects by immunosequencing and related them to cytomegalovirus serostatus. In addition to the first cohort of 666 subjects, a separate validation cohort of approximately 130 different subjects was used. High-throughput TCR immunosequencing, statistical association of individual TCRs with disease status, and machine learning were combined to predict cytomegalovirus infection status. A later analysis re-analyzed previously published TCR beta repertoires from 600 to 850 donors and added high-resolution HLA genotyping to study TCR occurrence patterns. Rather than using new phenotypic data, the later analysis identified candidate immune exposures from TCR beta sequences and from how often those sequences occurred across donors. An earlier analysis of nearly 600 of the donors applied high-throughput TCR beta sequencing to assess whether each TCR beta V gene segment acted as functional or pseudogenic. Donor age, sex, ethnicity and CMV serostatus were collected together with the repertoire data. Genome-wide SNP genotypes for about three fifths of the 666 donors were used in a later genetic analysis, which treated that subset as a discovery cohort. Every repertoire in the discovery cohort had been generated on one and the same sequencing platform. HLA typing included class I and class II loci at four-digit resolution. The number of donors typed differed by locus, with 629-630 for A, B, C, DRB1 and DQB1, around 500 for DQA1, 600 to 610 for DPA1, and approximately 470 for DPB1. Four or five DR-DQ haplotypes were handled as single units for association and clustering because linkage in the cohort was strong. Across about 380 genotyped donors of the cohort, an average of 235,054 unique TCR beta nucleotide sequences per donor were sequenced, and approximately 19% of those sequences were non-productive.

From its cysteine to its phenylalanine, the CDR3 spans 20 amino acids. Just the 60-base CDR3 DNA is kept, in frame starting at base 1. Trimming removed 1 base from V and 5 bases from J; the gene matches leave 19 bases unexplained. The germline V gene (reference sequence) yields MNHEY for CDR1 and SMNVEV for CDR2. Overall study outcomes, separate from this receptor: Assigning TCR associations to individual alleles was difficult when HLA alleles, especially DR and DQ, strongly co-occurred. In a later analysis, HLA-associated TCR beta chains showed more clonal expansion and lower generation probabilities than non-associated chains that were equally common. The classifier was reported to diagnose cytomegalovirus status with high specificity and sensitivity in both the original cohort and the validation cohort. CMV serostatus was the only immune exposure information available for the cohort. A group of highly shared sequence variants was considered likely to be a technical artifact of the sequencing pipeline. The authors suggested that the approach could potentially be extended to other disease states and immunological phenotypes. Several of the top co-occurrence clusters appeared to be linked to parvovirus B19, influenza, CMV and Epstein-Barr virus, according to a later analysis. The cohort was sequenced for TCR beta chains only, and without alpha or paired-chain data the features that could be detected were limited. Linkage disequilibrium might explain the correlated functional status among segregating V segments, but an unknown experimental factor could not be ruled out. Compared with the 666-donor mean, donors in an Asian-associated ancestry cluster had fewer N-insertions in productive TCRs, according to a later genetic analysis. V-gene and J-gene trimming of TCR beta chains was associated with a missense DCLRE1C variant in a later genetic analysis, and the association was replicated in an independent cohort. Because HLA typing was missing for some donors at each locus, association tests included only the typed subset. In an earlier analysis of 587 of the donors, most TCR beta V segments appeared in productive rearrangements about 87% or about 30% of the time, broadly matching IMGT annotations. According to a later analysis, most CMV-associated TCR beta chains appeared to be HLA-restricted, and the HLA associations seemed to be driven largely by CMV exposure. Most TCR sequences were seen in very few donors, while some public TCRs were found in many individuals. Roughly uniform sequencing depth across donors was assumed in presence/absence analyses, although this assumption may not hold. In vitro tests confirmed that a few of the cytomegalovirus-associated TCR beta chains recognize cytomegalovirus antigens. Because the 87-base-pair reads could not distinguish some IMGT-functional V segments, including TRBV6-2 and TRBV6-3, those segments were excluded. A further reported finding was that TCR beta sequences accurately predicted the HLA-A and HLA-B alleles for most subjects in the first cohort. Because counts were too low, roughly 18 rarely observed V segments, including chromosome 9 orphons, were left out of the earlier analysis of some 640 of the donors. A total of around 150 TCR beta chains were listed by the study as associated with cytomegalovirus. According to a later analysis, TCR association rates differed among HLA loci, with DRB1 alleles showing the most associated TCRs and HLA-C alleles showing the fewest. In a later analysis, some 18,000 TCR beta sequences were associated with specific HLA alleles at a false discovery rate of 0.05.

The cohort consisted of 670 or so healthy bone marrow donors. At the time of sampling, all cohort members were nominally healthy, though unrecorded immune exposures were likely present. The donor was CMV seronegative and was included in the group of 352 seronegative cohort members. A peripheral blood sample was collected from each donor, and TCR beta sequencing was performed on peripheral blood mononuclear cells. The Qiagen DNeasy Blood Extraction Kit was used to extract genomic DNA from the blood cell samples. With regard to this clone: Its antigen is not yet known. Base-call qualities are not available, and no considerably larger clone is one nucleotide away.

Libraries were built with the immunoSEQ multiplex PCR assay. For the multiplex PCR, a mixture combining 60 forward primers for TCR Vbeta segments and 13 reverse primers for TCR Jbeta segments was used. The CDR3 region of rearranged TCR beta genes was amplified from genomic DNA by a multiplex PCR assay. Amplified TCR beta libraries were sequenced as 87-base-pair reads on the Illumina HiSeq System. Per the original workflow: Across the 600 to 700 repertoires, a later analysis counted around 80 million unique TCR beta chains, about 10 million of which were shared by at least two donors. Raw reads were error-corrected and collapsed into unique sequences by a nearest-neighbor algorithm in which closely related sequences were merged to remove PCR and sequencing errors. To assign V, D and J gene segments, CDR3 sequences were aligned to IMGT reference sequences. Each retained sequence needed at least a six-nucleotide match to both a V gene segment and a J gene segment. Rearrangements were called productive when the CDR3 lacked stop codons and stayed in frame with V and J; all others were non-productive. CDR3 was defined according to IMGT convention as the region running from the second conserved V-encoded cysteine to the conserved J-encoded phenylalanine. The earlier analysis of about 500 of the donors excluded sequences that lacked an unambiguous match to a single V gene segment. An earlier analysis of a few hundred of the donors called V segments functional above 56.7% productive rearrangements and segregating when the between-donor standard deviation exceeded 5%. A statistical classification framework was built to diagnose cytomegalovirus status from the catalog of TCR beta chain sequences. V and J gene assignment, in a later analysis, came from comparing TCR nucleotide sequences with IMGT/GENE-DB human TR gene sequences. Using the TCRdist pipeline, a later analysis assigned CDR3 sequences along with most-parsimonious VDJ recombination scenarios. In a later analysis, each TCR beta chain was defined by its CDR3 amino acid sequence together with its V-gene family, and reads without a unique V-gene family were excluded. A later analysis removed roughly 590 highly shared, low-generation-probability nucleotide sequences to deal with suspected cross-contamination and a sequencing artifact. A later analysis calculated a clonal expansion index for each public chain from normalized within-repertoire ranks of inferred template counts. In a later analysis, generation probabilities were computed with a VDJ recombination model fitted to out-of-frame rearrangements, and the resulting probabilities were checked against IGoR. In a later analysis, TCR-TCR, TCR-HLA and TCR-CMV co-occurrence was scored with hypergeometric tests, and a repertoire-size bias correction was applied to TCR pairs. False discovery rates were estimated in a later analysis by permuting HLA or CMV assignments 20 times. In a later analysis, co-occurring TCRs were grouped using DBSCAN, with TCRdist sequence similarity added in when clustering inside HLA-allele-positive subsets. Repertoires with fewer than 30,000 or more than 120,000 public chains were left out of co-occurrence clustering, as were several repertoires with anomalous nucleotide sharing. TCRdb mirrors the immuneACCESS table, restricted to in-frame sequences. Some clones are absent from its copies; in checked studies, under half trace to an unresolved V gene, and the reason for the others is unknown. V and J calls and clone size follow that table, whereas D and trimming were derived from the DNA. This sample holds around 230,000 clones; about 85% were observed only once. 0.2% to 0.3% of the sample lies in the top ten.

This receptor was taken from a girl aged 2 to 10 in good health and CMV-seronegative. The sample comprised PBMCs. This sequence uses TRBV27 and TRBJ2-3; 9 central bases correspond to TRBD1. The CDR3 protein is CASSLYRRIPGQGSIDTQYF. The nucleotide sequence reads TGTGCCAGCAGTTTATATCGTAGAATCCCGGGACAGGGTTCCATAGATACGCAGTATTTT.